The 19 T cell receptor beta chains below were found in one sample sequenced in a study of blood T cell repertoires in COVID-19. The table came from immunoSEQ multiplex PCR; TCRdb's copy has only in-frame clones and leaves some out. The table lists roughly 220,000 clones, approximately 81% of them singletons. The sequenced sample consisted of peripheral blood. Receptor source: a man aged 45-65 years who had recovered from COVID-19.

V gene TRBV7-9 combines with J gene TRBJ1-2, with unresolved D. V dropped 3 bases and J dropped 1 base, with 12 bases sitting between them. The CDR3 length is 15 residues. Germline V gene lookup returns CDR1 SEHNR and CDR2 FQNEAQ (reference sequence). Written as DNA, the CDR3 is TGTGCCAGCAGCTTCCCAGGTCAGAATAACTATGGCTACACCTTC. Translation: CASSFPGQNNYGYTF. Using reference TRBV7-9 and TRBJ1-2 for the parts outside the CDR3, the full variable domain is DTGVSQNPRHKITKRGQNVTFRCDPISEHNRLYWYRQTLGQGPEFLTYFQNEAQLEKSRLLSDRFSAERPKGSFSTLEIQRTEQGDSAMYLCASSFPGQNNYGYTFGSGTRLTVV.

This rearrangement joins TRBV14 to TRBJ2-3; tentatively, D is TRBD1 (6 bases). The length of the CDR3 is 16 residues. CDR1 and CDR2 (germline): SGHDN, FVKESK. Trimming cost V 1 base and J 2 bases, with 13 bases left between them. The CDR3 sequence is CASSQVETGDTDTQYF. The CDR3 DNA sequence: TGTGCCAGCAGCCAAGTTGAGACAGGAGACACAGATACGCAGTATTTT.

The V gene is TRBV6-1, the J gene TRBJ2-4; 8 bases are a match to TRBD1. This CDR3 is 17 amino acids long. With V trimmed by 4 bases and J by 3 bases, 11 bases remained unmatched. Germline values: CDR1 MNHNS, CDR2 SASEGT. Here the CDR3 DNA reads TGTGCCAGCAGTGTGGGGCGGCCAGGGGGCTTCAAAAACATTCAGTACTTC. It yields the protein CASSVGRPGGFKNIQYF.

J is TRBJ1-5 and V is TRBV28; D is uncertain. Trimming stripped 1 base from V and 3 bases from J, with 10 bases between. The germline V gene encodes CDR1 MDHEN and CDR2 SYDVKM. The CDR3 is 15 amino acids. The CDR3 loop is CASSLFLVSNQPQHF. The CDR3 DNA reads as TGTGCCAGCAGTTTATTTCTAGTATCCAATCAGCCCCAGCATTTT. The full variable domain, completed using reference TRBV28 and TRBJ1-5, is DVKVTQSSRYLVKRTGEKVFLECVQDMDHENMFWYRQDPGLGLRLIYFSYDVKMKEKGDIPEGYSVSREKKERFSLILESASTNQTSMYLCASSLFLVSNQPQHFGDGTRLSIL.

V usage is TRBV7-9 and J usage is TRBJ2-5; D may be TRBD2 (6 bases). In germline, CDR1 is SEHNR, CDR2 FQNEAQ (reference sequence). The CDR3 contains 15 residues. Trimming left V 1 base short and J 5 bases short, with 14 bases between. DNA for the CDR3: TGTGCCAGCAGCTTAGACCGGGGGAAGGGGGAGACCCAGTACTTC. Translating gives CASSLDRGKGETQYF.

This clone was counted between two and nine times. The chain uses TRBV7-9 and TRBJ2-3, with TRBD2 as a possible D gene (5 bases). V was clipped by 5 bases and J by 8 bases, with 14 bases between them. Germline V gene data show CDR1 as SEHNR and CDR2 as FQNEAQ (reference sequence). This CDR3 is built from 13 residues. The CDR3 nucleotides read TGTGCCAGCAGCCTTCCTACGGAGGCTACGCAGTATTTT. Protein: CASSLPTEATQYF.

The chain's CDR3 is CASSLRDTGSGNTIYF. CDR3 nucleotides: TGTGCCAGCTCACTTCGAGACACCGGCTCTGGAAACACCATATATTTT. The gene calls are TRBV18 and TRBJ1-3, with D unresolved. The germline CDR1 and CDR2 sequences are KGHSH and LQKENI. V was clipped by 4 bases and J by 0 bases, with 13 bases between them. The CDR3 runs to 16 residues.

The V call is TRBV27, the J call TRBJ1-2; D unresolved. The CDR3 covers 13 residues. CDR1 is MNHEY, CDR2 SMNVEV, per germline (reference sequence). V was clipped by 6 bases and J by 0 bases, with 8 bases between them. CDR3 in DNA: TGTGCCAGCAGCCCTAGAGCTAACTATGGCTACACCTTC. This sequence encodes CASSPRANYGYTF.

V usage is TRBV30 and J usage is TRBJ2-7; no firm D call. The CDR3 contains 15 residues. Germline CDR1 and CDR2: GTSNPN and SVGIG (reference sequence). V was trimmed by 5 bases and J by 2 bases, leaving 19 bases between them. The CDR3 DNA is TGTGCCTGGGCCCCCCCTGGCAGGCTCACCTACGAGCAGTACTTC. Translation gives CAWAPPGRLTYEQYF.

The rearrangement links TRBV6-1 to TRBJ2-7, with 12 bases lining up with TRBD1. Trimming at V came to 3 bases and at J to 6 bases, leaving 15 bases not matched to a gene. The CDR3 has 18 amino acids. The germline gives CDR1 MNHNS, CDR2 SASEGT. The CDR3 DNA is TGTGCCAGCAGTGACCGGGACAGGGGGCCTGGGGACTACGTCGAGCAGTACTTC. Translating gives CASSDRDRGPGDYVEQYF.

The genes are TRBV6-5 and TRBJ2-7, with D tentatively TRBD2 (6 bases). This CDR3 is built from 14 residues. Trimming shortened V by 2 bases and J by 3 bases, and 11 bases separated the two germline ends. From germline, CDR1 is MNHEY and CDR2 SVGAGI. The CDR3 here is CASSYRGTLYEQYF. DNA for the CDR3: TGTGCCAGCAGTTACCGCGGGACTCTCTACGAGCAGTACTTC.

The V gene is TRBV5-6, the J gene TRBJ2-3; TRBD2 agrees at 11 bases. V lost 5 bases and J lost 3; bases outside the gene matches: 2. Germline V gives CDR1 SGHDT, CDR2 YYEEEE. The CDR3 covers 14 residues. CDR3 DNA sequence: TGTGCCAGCAGGCTAGCGGGAGGAACAGATACGCAGTATTTT. Its protein is CASRLAGGTDTQYF.

V and J are TRBV28 and TRBJ2-7, with 11 nucleotides matching TRBD1. After removal of 2 bases from V and 3 bases from J, the junction contained 6 bases not matched to a gene. CDR1 is MDHEN, CDR2 SYDVKM, per germline. The CDR3 totals 16 residues. CDR3 sequence (DNA): TGTGCCAGCAGTTTAAGGGCAGGGACAGGGGGCTACGAGCAGTACTTC. Protein sequence: CASSLRAGTGGYEQYF.

The chain joins TRBV21-1 to TRBJ1-5. TRBV21-1 is classified as a pseudogene. The CDR3 has 15 residues. CDR3 loop: CASSKVSRENQPQHF. Here the CDR3 DNA reads TGTGCCAGCAGCAAAGTGAGTAGGGAGAATCAGCCCCAGCATTTT.

The sample holds one count of this clone. V is TRBV20-1 and J is TRBJ2-3; 10 nucleotides align to TRBD2. The CDR3 consists of 15 residues. The V gene end was trimmed by 3 bases and the J gene end by 4 bases; junction bases not matched to a gene: 7. Per the germline V gene, CDR1 is DFQATT and CDR2 is SNEGSKA (reference sequence). CDR3 coding DNA: TGCAGTGCTAGTCCTAGCGGGAGAGTCGCAGATACGCAGTATTTT. It translates to CSASPSGRVADTQYF.

The rearrangement links TRBV20-1 to TRBJ2-7; 8 bases fit TRBD2. After removal of 3 bases from V and 2 bases from J, the junction contained 9 bases not matched to a gene. This CDR3 has 15 residues. CDR1 and CDR2 (germline): DFQATT, SNEGSKA (reference sequence). CDR3 sequence: CSASAAELAAYEQYF. The CDR3, as DNA: TGCAGTGCTAGTGCCGCCGAACTAGCGGCCTACGAGCAGTACTTC.

The chain carries TRBV2 and TRBJ2-5; 9 bases agree with TRBD2. Germline loops: CDR1 SNHLY, CDR2 FYNNEI. The length of the CDR3 is 16 residues. The J segment lost 6 bases and the V segment lost 1 base, leaving 9 bases of the junction unmatched. This CDR3 reads CASSEEIAGDLKTQYF. In DNA form, the CDR3 reads TGTGCCAGCAGTGAAGAGATAGCGGGAGATTTAAAGACCCAGTACTTC.

The V and J genes are TRBV9 and TRBJ1-2; maybe TRBD1 (6 bases). With 0 bases removed from V and 6 bases from J, the gap between germline ends came to 9 bases. The V gene's germline CDR1 is SGDLS and CDR2 YYNGEE. CDR3 length equals 13 residues. The CDR3 sequence is CASSVVGADGYTF. CDR3 nucleotide sequence: TGTGCCAGCAGCGTAGTGGGGGCAGATGGCTACACCTTC.

The chain couples TRBV27 to TRBJ1-2; the match to TRBD1 covers 9 bases. The CDR3 loop spans 14 amino acids. Germline V gene data show CDR1 as MNHEY and CDR2 as SMNVEV (reference sequence). The V and J ends lost 6 bases and 7 bases, in that order; junction bases with no gene match: 9. The DNA for the CDR3 is TGTGCCAGCAGACAACAGGGGGCAGTCGCTGGCTACACCTTC. The encoded protein is CASRQQGAVAGYTF.